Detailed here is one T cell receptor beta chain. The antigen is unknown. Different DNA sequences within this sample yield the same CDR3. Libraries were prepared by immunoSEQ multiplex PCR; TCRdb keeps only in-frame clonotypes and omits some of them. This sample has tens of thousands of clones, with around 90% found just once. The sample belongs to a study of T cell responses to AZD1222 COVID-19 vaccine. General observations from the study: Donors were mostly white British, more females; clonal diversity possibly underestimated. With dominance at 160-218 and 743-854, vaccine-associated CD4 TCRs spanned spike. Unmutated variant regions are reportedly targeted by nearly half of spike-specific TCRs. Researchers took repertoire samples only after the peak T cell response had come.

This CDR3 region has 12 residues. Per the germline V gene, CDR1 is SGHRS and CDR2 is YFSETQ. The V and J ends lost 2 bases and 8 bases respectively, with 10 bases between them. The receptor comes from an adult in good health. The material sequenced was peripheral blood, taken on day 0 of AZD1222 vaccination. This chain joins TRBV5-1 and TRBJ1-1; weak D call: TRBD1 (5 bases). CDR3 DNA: TGCGCCAGCAGCTTACGTGGGGCCGAAGCTTTCTTT. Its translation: CASSLRGAEAFF.